Sequencing of this TCR beta chain was carried out in a study of T cell responses to AZD1222 COVID-19 vaccine. Whole-study results and caveats: Spike was spanned by vaccine-associated CD4 TCRs, which were dominant at 160-218 and 743-854. Baseline serostatus was positive in only six AZD1222 recipients. Reportedly, nearly half the spike-specific TCRs target unmutated variant regions. Donors, mostly white British, included more females; clonal diversity was possibly underestimated.

Data came from immunoSEQ multiplex PCR; TCRdb stores just in-frame clones and leaves some out. The sample has approximately 120,000 clones, roughly 89% seen once; the top ten hold around 30%. As to this clone: The antigen is undetermined.

The clonotype originates from an adult in good health. This specimen consisted of peripheral blood, obtained on day 0 of AZD1222 vaccination.

The DNA for the CDR3 is TGTGCCAGCAGTACAGGGTTTGTGGGGACCGGGGAGCTGTTTTTT. Its translation: CASSTGFVGTGELFF. The chain links TRBV7-2 to TRBJ2-2; a weak D match, TRBD1 (6 bases). CDR3 length: 15 residues. Trimming left V 6 bases short and J 5 bases short, with 16 bases between. Germline loops: CDR1 SGHTA, CDR2 FQGNSA.